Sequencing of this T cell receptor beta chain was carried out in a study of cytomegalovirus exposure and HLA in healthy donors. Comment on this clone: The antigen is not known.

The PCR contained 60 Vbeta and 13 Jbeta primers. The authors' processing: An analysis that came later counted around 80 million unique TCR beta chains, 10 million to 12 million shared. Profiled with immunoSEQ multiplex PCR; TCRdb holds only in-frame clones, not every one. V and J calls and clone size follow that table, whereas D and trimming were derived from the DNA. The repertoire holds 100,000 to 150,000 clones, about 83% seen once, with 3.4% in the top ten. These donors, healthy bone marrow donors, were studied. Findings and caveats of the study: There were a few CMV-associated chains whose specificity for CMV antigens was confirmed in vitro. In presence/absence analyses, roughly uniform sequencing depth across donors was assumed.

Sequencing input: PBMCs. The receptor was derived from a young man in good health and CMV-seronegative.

CDR3 sequence: CASSSWGTARDNEQFF. CDR3 in DNA: TGTGCCAGCAGCTCCTGGGGGACAGCGAGGGACAATGAGCAGTTCTTC. This rearrangement joins TRBV7-6 to TRBJ2-1, with 7 bases identical to TRBD1. This CDR3 spans 16 amino acids. Germline V gene data show CDR1 as SGHVS and CDR2 as FNYEAQ. V shed 4 bases, J shed 5 bases, and the junction held 11 bases outside the gene matches.